One T cell receptor (beta chain) is described in this entry. As yet, its antigen is unknown. These data are taken from a study of shared clonotypes between healthy human individuals. The method was immunoSEQ multiplex PCR; TCRdb's version includes in-frame clones alone and lacks a portion of them. The sample records around 940,000 clones, 60% to 85% being singletons. Every donor, a Caucasian adult, lived in Nashville, Tennessee. This CDR3 has 17 amino acids. Germline V gene data show CDR1 as SGHDT and CDR2 as YYEEEE. V lost 4 bases and J lost 5; bases outside the gene matches: 11. Study-level findings and limits: Genetic and exposure-history diversity was limited by the small donor number. For naive CD4 cells, roughly 4.6% of clonotypes were shared across four donors.

Input material: memory CD4+ T cells sorted from blood. The sample's subset: CD45RA-negative fraction. The chain joins TRBV5-6 to TRBJ2-6; 8 nucleotides align to TRBD2. The receptor was isolated from a man aged 18 to 29 in good health. CDR3 in amino acids: CASSREGPSIRANVLTF. DNA for the CDR3: TGTGCCAGCAGCCGGGAGGGCCCCTCGATCAGGGCCAACGTCCTGACTTTC.